What follows describes a single TCR beta chain. The V gene's germline CDR1 is KGHDR and CDR2 SFDVKD. V dropped 0 bases and J dropped 6 bases, with 14 bases sitting between them. This CDR3 contains 16 residues. TCRdb's copy holds only in-frame clones and misses some; the assay was immunoSEQ multiplex PCR. Seen here are approximately 85,000 clones, 85% observed once, and the top ten hold 12%. These data come from a study of blood T cell repertoires in COVID-19. The sample comprised peripheral blood. V is TRBV24-1 and J is TRBJ2-1; perhaps TRBD1 as D (6 bases). The TCR originated in a woman in her seventies with active or convalescent COVID-19. CDR3 residues: CATSDLRDTTRNEQFF. The CDR3 DNA reads TGTGCCACCAGTGATTTGCGGGACACCACCCGCAATGAGCAGTTCTTC.